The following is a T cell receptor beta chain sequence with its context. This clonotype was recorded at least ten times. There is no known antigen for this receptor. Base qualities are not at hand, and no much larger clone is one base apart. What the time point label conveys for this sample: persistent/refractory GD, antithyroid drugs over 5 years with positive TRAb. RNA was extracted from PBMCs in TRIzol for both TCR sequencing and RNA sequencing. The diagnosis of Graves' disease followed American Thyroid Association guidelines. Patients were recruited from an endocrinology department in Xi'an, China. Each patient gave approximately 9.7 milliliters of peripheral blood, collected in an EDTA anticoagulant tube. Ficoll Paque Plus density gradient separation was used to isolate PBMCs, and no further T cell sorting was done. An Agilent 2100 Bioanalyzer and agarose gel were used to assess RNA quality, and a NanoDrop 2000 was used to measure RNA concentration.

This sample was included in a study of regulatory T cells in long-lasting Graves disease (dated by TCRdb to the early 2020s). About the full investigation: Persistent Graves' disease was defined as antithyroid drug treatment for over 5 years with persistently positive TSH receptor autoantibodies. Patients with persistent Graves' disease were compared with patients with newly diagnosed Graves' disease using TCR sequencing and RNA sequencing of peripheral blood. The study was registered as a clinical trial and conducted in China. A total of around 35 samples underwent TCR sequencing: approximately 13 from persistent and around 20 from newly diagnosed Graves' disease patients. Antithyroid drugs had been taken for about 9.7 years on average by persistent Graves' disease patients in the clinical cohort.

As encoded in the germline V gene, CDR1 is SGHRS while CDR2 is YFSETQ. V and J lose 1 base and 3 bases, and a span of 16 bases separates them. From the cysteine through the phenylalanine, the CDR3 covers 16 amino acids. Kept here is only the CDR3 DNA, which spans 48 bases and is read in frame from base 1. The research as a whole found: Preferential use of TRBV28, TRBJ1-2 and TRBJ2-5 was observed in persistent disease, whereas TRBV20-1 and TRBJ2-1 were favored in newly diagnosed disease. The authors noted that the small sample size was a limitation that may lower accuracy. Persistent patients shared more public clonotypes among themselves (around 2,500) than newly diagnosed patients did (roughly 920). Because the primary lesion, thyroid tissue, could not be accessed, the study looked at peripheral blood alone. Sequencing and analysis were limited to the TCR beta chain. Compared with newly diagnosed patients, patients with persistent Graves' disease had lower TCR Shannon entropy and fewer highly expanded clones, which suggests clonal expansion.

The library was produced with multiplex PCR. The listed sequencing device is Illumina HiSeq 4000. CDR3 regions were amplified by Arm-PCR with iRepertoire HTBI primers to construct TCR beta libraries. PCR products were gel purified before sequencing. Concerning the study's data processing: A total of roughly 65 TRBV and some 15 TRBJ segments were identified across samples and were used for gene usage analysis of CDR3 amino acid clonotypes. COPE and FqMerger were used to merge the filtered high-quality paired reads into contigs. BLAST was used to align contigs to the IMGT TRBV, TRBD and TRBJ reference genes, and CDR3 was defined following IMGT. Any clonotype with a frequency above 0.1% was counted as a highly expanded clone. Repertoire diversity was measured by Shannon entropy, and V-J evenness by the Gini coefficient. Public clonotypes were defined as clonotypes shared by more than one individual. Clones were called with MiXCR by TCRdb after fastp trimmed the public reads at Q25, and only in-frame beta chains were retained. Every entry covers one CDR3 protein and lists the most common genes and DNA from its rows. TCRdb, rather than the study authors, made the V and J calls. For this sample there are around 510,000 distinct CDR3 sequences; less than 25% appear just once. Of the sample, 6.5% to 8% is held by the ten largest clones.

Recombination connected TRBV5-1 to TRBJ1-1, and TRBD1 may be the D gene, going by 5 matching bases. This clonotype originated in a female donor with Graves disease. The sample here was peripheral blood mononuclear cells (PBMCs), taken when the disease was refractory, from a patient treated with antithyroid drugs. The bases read TGCGCCAGCAGCTTGTTCGAGACGGGGGTGGACACTGAAGCTTTCTTT. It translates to CASSLFETGVDTEAFF.